These T cell receptor beta chains were read from a single sample in a study of blood T cell repertoires in COVID-19. Assay: immunoSEQ multiplex PCR; the TCRdb copy retains only in-frame clones and omits some. Of 55,000 to 65,000 clones in the sample, 75% to 80% were seen once. Sequenced input: peripheral blood. The receptors come from a human donor in a cohort sampled during active COVID-19. Each CDR3 is given with its conserved first and last residue. D genes are given only for firm matches. Rows may omit the clone size; those that give it use once, few, many or a size class.

V gene	CDR3 length	clone size	D gene	J gene	CDR3 DNA	CDR3 protein
TRBV11-3	15	few	-	TRBJ1-1	TGTGCCAGCAGCTTAACAGGGTCAGGGGACACTGAAGCTTTCTTT	CASSLTGSGDTEAFF
TRBV2	14	-	TRBD2	TRBJ2-1	TGTGCCAGCAGTGAAGTAGCGGGAGCGGCTGAGCAGTTCTTC	CASSEVAGAAEQFF
TRBV5-1	17	-	TRBD2	TRBJ2-1	TGCGCCAGCAGCGCCGGACTAGCGGGGAATGCCTACAATGAGCAGTTCTTC	CASSAGLAGNAYNEQFF
TRBV27	14	-	-	TRBJ2-1	TGTGCCAGCAGTTTTACCGGACTCTTCAATGAGCAGTTCTTC	CASSFTGLFNEQFF
TRBV30	13	-	-	TRBJ1-5	TGTGCCTGGAGTGGGAACAGAGATCAGCCCCAGCATTTT	CAWSGNRDQPQHF
TRBV20-1	11	-	-	TRBJ1-1	TGCAGTGCTAGAGATATTCGGGGGGCTTTCTTT	CSARDIRGAFF
TRBV6-2/TRBV6-3	15	-	-	TRBJ2-1	TGTGCCAGCAGTTTTGTGTCAGGCTCCTACAATGAGCAGTTCTTC	CASSFVSGSYNEQFF
TRBV27	17	-	TRBD1	TRBJ1-2	TGTGCCAGCAGTTTGACCTCCTCCAGGGGGGTTCTTTATGGCTACACCTTC	CASSLTSSRGVLYGYTF
TRBV6-5	15	-	TRBD1	TRBJ2-7	TGTGCCAGCAGACCAGGGGCAGGGGGCGCGGGGGAGCAGTACTTC	CASRPGAGGAGEQYF
TRBV28	16	-	TRBD2	TRBJ2-7	TGTGCCAGCAGTACCTTTATGTCCAGCGGGAGCTACGAGCAGTACTTC	CASSTFMSSGSYEQYF
TRBV29-1	14	-	TRBD1	TRBJ1-2	TGCAGCGTCCCTCCGGGACAGAAAAACTATGGCTACACCTTC	CSVPPGQKNYGYTF
TRBV11-2	12	-	-	TRBJ2-1	TGTGCCAGCAGCCCCCTCTACAATGAGCAGTTCTTC	CASSPLYNEQFF
TRBV5-5	18	-	-	TRBJ1-5	TGTGCCAGCAGCTTGGAGGCCAATTGGGGGGTAGGCAATCAGCCCCAGCATTTT	CASSLEANWGVGNQPQHF
TRBV15	16	-	TRBD2	TRBJ2-1	TGTGCCACCAGCACCCTAACTAGCGGGAGCTTTGAGGAGCAGTTCTTC	CATSTLTSGSFEEQFF
TRBV5-4	16	few	TRBD2	TRBJ2-1	TGTGCCAGCAGCGCCGGGACTAGCGGGAGGGCCTATGAGCAGTTCTTC	CASSAGTSGRAYEQFF
TRBV10-2	15	-	-	TRBJ1-6	TGCGCCAGCAGTGATCAGGGAATGGGTAATTCACCCCTCCACTTT	CASSDQGMGNSPLHF
TRBV9	15	-	TRBD1	TRBJ1-2	TGTGCCAGCAGCGTAGGAGACAGGGGTGCCTATGGCTACACCTTC	CASSVGDRGAYGYTF
TRBV24-1	15	-	TRBD2	TRBJ2-2	TGTGCCACCAGTCCCGGTCAGGGAGGGACCGGGGAGCTGTTTTTT	CATSPGQGGTGELFF
TRBV4-1	16	few	-	TRBJ1-5	TGCGCCAGCAGCCAAGATCAATGGACAGCGAATCAGCCCCAGCATTTT	CASSQDQWTANQPQHF
TRBV5-1	15	-	TRBD2	TRBJ2-2	TGCGCCAGCAGCCGGACTAGCGGTCACACCGGGGAGCTGTTTTTT	CASSRTSGHTGELFF
TRBV6-6	15	-	-	TRBJ2-2	TGTGCCAGCACCCTAACAGGCGCGAACACCGGGGAGCTGTTTTTT	CASTLTGANTGELFF
TRBV11-2	16	-	TRBD2	TRBJ2-1	TGTGCCAGCAGCCAACGCGGGGGGGCGTCCTACAATGAGCAGTTCTTC	CASSQRGGASYNEQFF
TRBV20-1	13	-	-	TRBJ1-6	TGCAGTGCTAGTCTTACAGCCGATTCACCCCTCCACTTT	CSASLTADSPLHF
TRBV3-1/TRBV3-2	12	-	-	TRBJ1-1	TGTGCCAGCAGCCAAGCCTCCACTGAAGCTTTCTTT	CASSQASTEAFF
TRBV4-3	14	-	-	TRBJ2-3	TGCGCCAGCAGCCAAGTAGGGGGGGCAGATACGCAGTATTTT	CASSQVGGADTQYF
TRBV4-1	16	-	TRBD2	TRBJ2-1	TGCGCCAGCAGCCAAGATGGGAGCGGGAGAGATAGTGAGCAGTTCTTC	CASSQDGSGRDSEQFF
TRBV5-1	15	-	-	TRBJ2-5	TGCGTCAGCAGACGGACAGCCAACCGACAAGAGACCCAGTACTTC	CVSRRTANRQETQYF
TRBV14	15	-	TRBD2	TRBJ2-1	TGTGCCAGCAGCCAAGATAGGACTAGCGTTTATGAGCAGTTCTTC	CASSQDRTSVYEQFF
TRBV27	16	-	-	TRBJ1-5	TGTGCCAGCAGTCCCCGGGCCGCGGGTAGCAATCAGCCCCAGCATTTT	CASSPRAAGSNQPQHF
TRBV7-9	16	-	-	TRBJ2-2	TGTGCCAGCAGCCCCCTCGCCGGGGTGAGCGCCGGGGAGCTGTTTTTT	CASSPLAGVSAGELFF
TRBV18	13	-	-	TRBJ1-3	TGTGCCAGCTCACCACAGACAGTGAACACCATATATTTT	CASSPQTVNTIYF
TRBV10-3	16	-	-	TRBJ2-1	TGTGCCATCAGTGAGCTAGCGAGGGGCCCCTACAATGAGCAGTTCTTC	CAISELARGPYNEQFF
TRBV4-2	13	-	-	TRBJ1-3	TGTGCCAGTTCCACAGGGCTCGGAAACACCATATATTTT	CASSTGLGNTIYF
TRBV3-1/TRBV3-2	15	-	TRBD2	TRBJ2-1	TGTGCCAGCAGCCCACTAGCGGGAGGGATCAATGAGCAGTTCTTC	CASSPLAGGINEQFF
TRBV6-5	14	once	TRBD1	TRBJ2-1	TGTGCCAGCACCGTGGGGACAGGGGGTTGGGAGCAGTTCTTC	CASTVGTGGWEQFF
TRBV2	12	-	-	TRBJ2-5	TGTGCCAGCAATTCGTACCAAGAGACCCAGTACTTC	CASNSYQETQYF
TRBV3-1/TRBV3-2	16	few	TRBD2	TRBJ2-4	TGTGCCAGCAGCCCGTGGACTAGCGGGAGATTAAGCATTCAGTACTTC	CASSPWTSGRLSIQYF
TRBV5-4	14	-	TRBD2	TRBJ2-1	TGTGCCAGCAGCTTTAGCGGGAGGAACCATGAGCAGTTCTTC	CASSFSGRNHEQFF
TRBV3-1/TRBV3-2	15	-	-	TRBJ1-1	TGTGCCAGCAGCCTGCTTGCAGGGGTGAACACTGAAGCTTTCTTT	CASSLLAGVNTEAFF
TRBV28	13	-	TRBD2	TRBJ2-3	TGTGCCAGCTGGACTAGCGGGACAGATACGCAGTATTTT	CASWTSGTDTQYF
TRBV10-3	12	-	TRBD1	TRBJ2-5	TGTGCCATCGGGGGACAGCAAGAGACCCAGTACTTC	CAIGGQQETQYF
TRBV11-3	13	few	-	TRBJ1-2	TGTGCCAGCAGCTTAGCACAGGGAAATGGCTACACCTTC	CASSLAQGNGYTF
TRBV5-1	14	-	TRBD2	TRBJ2-3	TGCGCCAGCATGCCCTGGGAGGGGCGGGATACGCAGTATTTT	CASMPWEGRDTQYF
TRBV7-2	16	-	TRBD1	TRBJ1-5	TGTGCCAGCAGCTCGGGACAGGGTTATAGCAATCAGCCCCAGCATTTT	CASSSGQGYSNQPQHF
TRBV7-9	12	-	-	TRBJ1-2	TGTGCCAGCAGCCCCGGGGGATATGGCTACACCTTC	CASSPGGYGYTF
TRBV18	15	-	-	TRBJ1-5	TGTGCCAGCTCATCTGGGAGCTCGGGGAATCAGCCCCAGCATTTT	CASSSGSSGNQPQHF
TRBV4-2	13	-	-	TRBJ1-1	TGTGCCAGCAGCCCCCCGGGGGGCACTGAAGCTTTCTTT	CASSPPGGTEAFF
TRBV19	14	-	-	TRBJ1-2	TGTGCCAGTAGCTTGGGGGGATCTAACTATGGCTACACCTTC	CASSLGGSNYGYTF
TRBV5-1	13	-	-	TRBJ2-7	TGCGCCAGCAGCTCCCTAGGGGTAGACGAGCAGTACTTC	CASSSLGVDEQYF
TRBV19	16	-	-	TRBJ1-1	TGTGCCAGTAGTATTCTGTCGGGTCAGAAGAACACTGAAGCTTTCTTT	CASSILSGQKNTEAFF
TRBV7-8	20	-	TRBD1	TRBJ2-6	TGTGCCAGCAGCTGGAAGCGCGGGACAGGGGTAGGCTCTGGGGCCAACGTCCTGACTTTC	CASSWKRGTGVGSGANVLTF
TRBV6-5	15	many	TRBD2	TRBJ2-1	TGTGCCAGCGCTCCGACTAGCGGGATTTATGATGAGCAGTTCTTC	CASAPTSGIYDEQFF
TRBV18	13	-	-	TRBJ1-1	TGTGCCAGCTCACCAGGGTCGGGAACTGAAGCTTTCTTT	CASSPGSGTEAFF
TRBV11-3	13	once	-	TRBJ2-3	TGTGCCAGCAGCTTAGGACTCACAGATACGCAGTATTTT	CASSLGLTDTQYF
TRBV5-1	14	-	-	TRBJ2-3	TGCGCCAGCCGAGGACAGTCAAAGGAAGATACGCAGTATTTT	CASRGQSKEDTQYF
TRBV27	16	-	TRBD1	TRBJ2-2	TGTGCCAGCAGTTCATTCGGGACAGGGGTCACCGGGGAGCTGTTTTTT	CASSSFGTGVTGELFF
TRBV7-3	14	-	-	TRBJ2-3	TGTGCCAGCAGCCCTAGGTCATCGGGAGAGTGGCAGTATTTT	CASSPRSSGEWQYF
TRBV6-1	17	-	TRBD1	TRBJ1-6	TGTGCCAGCAGTGAAGCCGTACGGGACAGGAATAATTCACCCCTCCACTTT	CASSEAVRDRNNSPLHF
TRBV4-3	14	-	TRBD2	TRBJ2-2	TGCGCCAGCAGCCAGGGGAGGGACACCGGGGAGCTGTTTTTT	CASSQGRDTGELFF